Sequencing of this T cell receptor beta chain was carried out in a study of shared clonotypes between healthy human individuals. Overall study: A couple of women and a few men aged 18 to 49 served as donors.

Sequencing was performed with immunoSEQ multiplex PCR; in TCRdb, only in-frame clones are kept and a portion is missing. The profile covers about 1.5 million clones, with roughly 96% appearing a single time and roughly 1.2% taken by the ten largest. Researchers partitioned CD4+ cells into CD45RA+ naive and CD45RA-negative memory subsets. The sequenced material came from naive CD4+ T cells sorted from blood. Subset indicated: CD45RA+ positively selected. This clonotype was obtained from a man aged 30 to 45 in good health.

CDR3 protein: CARSSGTSGAYEQYF. DNA for the CDR3: TGTGCCAGAAGTTCCGGGACTAGCGGGGCCTACGAGCAGTACTTC. The chain has TRBV7-5 and TRBJ2-7; whether TRBD2, the table's D call, matches the DNA was not checked. TRBV7-5 represents a pseudogene. The CDR3 has 15 residues.